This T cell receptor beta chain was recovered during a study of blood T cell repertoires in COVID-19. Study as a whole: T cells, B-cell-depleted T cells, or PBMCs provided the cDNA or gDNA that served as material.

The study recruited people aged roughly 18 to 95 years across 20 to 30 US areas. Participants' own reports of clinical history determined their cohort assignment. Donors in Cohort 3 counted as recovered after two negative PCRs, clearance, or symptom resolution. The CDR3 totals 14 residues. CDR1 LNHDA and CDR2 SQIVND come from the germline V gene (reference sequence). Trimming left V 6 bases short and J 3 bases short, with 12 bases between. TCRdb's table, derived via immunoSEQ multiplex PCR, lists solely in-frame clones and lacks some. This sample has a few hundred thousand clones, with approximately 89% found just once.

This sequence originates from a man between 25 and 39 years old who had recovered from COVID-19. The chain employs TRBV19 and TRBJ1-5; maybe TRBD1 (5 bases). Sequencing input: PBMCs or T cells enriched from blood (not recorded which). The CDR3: CASRGRTFNQPQHF. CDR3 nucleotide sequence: TGTGCCAGTAGGGGCAGGACATTCAATCAGCCCCAGCATTTT.